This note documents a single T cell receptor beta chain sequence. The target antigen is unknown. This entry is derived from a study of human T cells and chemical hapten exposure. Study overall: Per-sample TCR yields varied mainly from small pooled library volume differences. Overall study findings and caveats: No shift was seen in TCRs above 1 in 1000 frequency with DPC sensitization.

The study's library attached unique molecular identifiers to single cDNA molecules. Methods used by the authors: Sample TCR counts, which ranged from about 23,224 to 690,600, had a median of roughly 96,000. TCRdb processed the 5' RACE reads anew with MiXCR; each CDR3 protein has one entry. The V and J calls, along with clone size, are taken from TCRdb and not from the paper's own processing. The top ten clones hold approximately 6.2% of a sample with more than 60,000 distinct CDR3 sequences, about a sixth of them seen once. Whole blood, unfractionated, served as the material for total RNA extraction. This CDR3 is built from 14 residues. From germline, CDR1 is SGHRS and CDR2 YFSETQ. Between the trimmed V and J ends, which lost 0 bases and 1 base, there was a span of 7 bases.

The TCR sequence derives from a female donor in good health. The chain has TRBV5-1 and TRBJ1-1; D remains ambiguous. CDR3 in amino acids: CASSLDPQNTEAFF. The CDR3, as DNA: TGCGCCAGCAGCTTGGACCCGCAGAACACTGAAGCTTTCTTT.